A selection of T cell receptor beta chains follows, all from one sample in a study of post-analysis software for immune sequencing data. TCRdb re-derived calls from the PCR reads in MiXCR, one entry per CDR3 protein. The table shows about 820,000 distinct CDR3 sequences, with about 53% occurring only once. The material sequenced was blood. The receptors shown here come from a girl aged 10 to 17 with multiple sclerosis. CDR3s include the opening cysteine and the closing phenylalanine or tryptophan. D genes are given only for firm matches. Not every row has a clone size; where given, it reads once, few, many or a size class.

D gene: -
V gene: TRBV6-6
J gene: TRBJ2-7
clone size: -
CDR3 protein: CASSPPSGRVYEQYF
CDR3 DNA: TGTGCCAGCAGCCCGCCCTCAGGCAGAGTATACGAGCAGTACTTC

D gene: TRBD2
V gene: TRBV20-1
J gene: TRBJ2-5
clone size: -
CDR3 protein: CSASREAGLAGVARRETQYF
CDR3 DNA: TGCAGTGCTAGTCGTGAGGCAGGTCTAGCGGGAGTCGCCCGTAGAGAGACCCAGTACTTC

D gene: -
V gene: TRBV7-6
J gene: TRBJ1-2
clone size: few
CDR3 protein: CAVRDPQGRDYGYTF
CDR3 DNA: TGTGCCGTCAGAGATCCACAGGGTAGGGACTATGGCTACACCTTC

D gene: -
V gene: TRBV7-9
J gene: TRBJ2-1
clone size: few
CDR3 protein: CAMGNGWKDPPGEQFF
CDR3 DNA: TGTGCCATGGGGAACGGTTGGAAGGACCCCCCGGGTGAGCAGTTCTTC

D gene: -
V gene: TRBV7-2
J gene: TRBJ1-2
clone size: few
CDR3 protein: CASSPANRANYGYTF
CDR3 DNA: TGTGCCAGCAGCCCCGCCAACAGGGCCAACTATGGCTACACCTTC

D gene: -
V gene: TRBV29-1
J gene: TRBJ2-2
clone size: -
CDR3 protein: CSVRDPTGERFF
CDR3 DNA: TGCAGCGTTCGGGATCCCACCGGGGAGCGGTTTTTT

D gene: TRBD1
V gene: TRBV28
J gene: TRBJ2-4
clone size: -
CDR3 protein: CASSLPGQGVAKNIQYF
CDR3 DNA: TGTGCCAGCAGTTTACCGGGACAGGGGGTAGCCAAAAACATTCAGTACTTC

D gene: TRBD2
V gene: TRBV6-5
J gene: TRBJ2-4
clone size: -
CDR3 protein: CASSYNMAGASKNIQYF
CDR3 DNA: TGTGCCAGCAGTTACAATATGGCGGGAGCATCCAAAAACATTCAGTACTTC

D gene: -
V gene: TRBV29-1
J gene: TRBJ2-1
clone size: -
CDR3 protein: CSVVGGLSYNEQFF
CDR3 DNA: TGCAGCGTTGTCGGGGGGCTCTCCTACAATGAGCAGTTCTTC

D gene: -
V gene: TRBV9
J gene: TRBJ1-5
clone size: -
CDR3 protein: CASSVAAGNSNQPQHF
CDR3 DNA: TGTGCCAGCAGCGTAGCTGCGGGGAATAGCAATCAGCCCCAGCATTTT

D gene: TRBD2
V gene: TRBV20-1
J gene: TRBJ2-5
clone size: -
CDR3 protein: CSARERSGRQETQYF
CDR3 DNA: TGCAGTGCTAGAGAAAGGAGCGGGAGACAAGAGACCCAGTACTTC

D gene: -
V gene: TRBV5-1
J gene: TRBJ2-1
clone size: -
CDR3 protein: CASSLVVRAFAYNEQFF
CDR3 DNA: TGCGCCAGCAGCTTGGTTGTCAGGGCTTTTGCCTACAATGAGCAGTTCTTC

D gene: TRBD2
V gene: TRBV4-1
J gene: TRBJ2-1
clone size: -
CDR3 protein: CASSQGRAGGYYDEQFF
CDR3 DNA: TGCGCCAGCAGCCAAGGGCGAGCGGGAGGGTACTACGATGAGCAGTTCTTC

D gene: TRBD1
V gene: TRBV7-3
J gene: TRBJ1-2
clone size: few
CDR3 protein: CASSAGQGWYGYTF
CDR3 DNA: TGTGCCAGCAGCGCCGGACAGGGGTGGTATGGCTACACCTTC

D gene: TRBD1
V gene: TRBV29-1
J gene: TRBJ1-2
clone size: -
CDR3 protein: CSVLPGDREYGYTF
CDR3 DNA: TGCAGCGTTCTGCCGGGGGACAGGGAGTATGGCTACACCTTC

D gene: -
V gene: TRBV7-3
J gene: TRBJ1-1
clone size: -
CDR3 protein: CASSRGTGTEAFF
CDR3 DNA: TGTGCCAGCAGCCGAGGGACGGGGACTGAAGCTTTCTTT

D gene: -
V gene: TRBV29-1
J gene: TRBJ2-3
clone size: few
CDR3 protein: CSVLIRISTDTQYF
CDR3 DNA: TGCAGCGTTCTGATTCGGATTAGCACAGATACGCAGTATTTT

D gene: -
V gene: TRBV29-1
J gene: TRBJ2-1
clone size: many
CDR3 protein: CSVEEGGNEQFF
CDR3 DNA: TGCAGCGTTGAAGAGGGTGGCAATGAGCAGTTCTTC

D gene: TRBD2
V gene: TRBV5-1
J gene: TRBJ2-1
clone size: few
CDR3 protein: CASSPERGGNEQFF
CDR3 DNA: TGCGCCAGCAGCCCTGAGCGGGGGGGAAATGAGCAGTTCTTC

D gene: -
V gene: TRBV11-2
J gene: TRBJ2-3
clone size: -
CDR3 protein: CASSVRPLGNPTDTQYF
CDR3 DNA: TGTGCCAGCAGCGTCCGCCCGCTTGGGAACCCCACAGATACGCAGTATTTT

D gene: -
V gene: TRBV11-3
J gene: TRBJ2-3
clone size: -
CDR3 protein: CASSWSETRGVGTQYF
CDR3 DNA: TGTGCCAGCAGCTGGTCCGAGACTAGGGGCGTTGGTACGCAGTATTTT

D gene: -
V gene: TRBV7-6
J gene: TRBJ1-6
clone size: -
CDR3 protein: CASSPAWVQGIGSPLHF
CDR3 DNA: TGTGCCAGCAGCCCCGCCTGGGTGCAAGGAATAGGATCACCCCTCCACTTT

D gene: -
V gene: TRBV12-3/TRBV12-4
J gene: TRBJ2-7
clone size: -
CDR3 protein: CASPTSTGESYEQYF
CDR3 DNA: TGTGCCAGCCCCACCTCCACGGGAGAGTCCTACGAGCAGTACTTC

D gene: -
V gene: TRBV5-6
J gene: TRBJ2-7
clone size: -
CDR3 protein: CASSFMGARDEQYF
CDR3 DNA: TGTGCCAGCAGTTTCATGGGGGCTAGGGACGAGCAGTACTTC

D gene: TRBD2
V gene: TRBV20-1
J gene: TRBJ2-1
clone size: -
CDR3 protein: CSARSPSGSSYNEQFF
CDR3 DNA: TGCAGTGCTAGATCCCCCAGCGGGAGTTCCTACAATGAGCAGTTCTTC

D gene: TRBD2
V gene: TRBV7-2
J gene: TRBJ2-4
clone size: -
CDR3 protein: CASSSRLAASDIQYF
CDR3 DNA: TGTGCCAGCAGCTCCCGACTAGCGGCTAGTGACATTCAGTACTTC

D gene: -
V gene: TRBV7-9
J gene: TRBJ1-2
clone size: -
CDR3 protein: CASSRTSLANYGYTF
CDR3 DNA: TGTGCCAGCAGCCGGACATCCCTAGCTAACTATGGCTACACCTTC

D gene: TRBD1
V gene: TRBV29-1
J gene: TRBJ1-1
clone size: -
CDR3 protein: CSDGQGAHTEAFF
CDR3 DNA: TGCAGCGATGGACAGGGGGCGCACACTGAAGCTTTCTTT

D gene: TRBD2
V gene: TRBV5-1
J gene: TRBJ2-4
clone size: few
CDR3 protein: CASSWTSGRENIQYF
CDR3 DNA: TGCGCCAGCAGCTGGACTAGCGGGAGGGAGAACATTCAGTACTTC

D gene: TRBD2
V gene: TRBV5-1
J gene: TRBJ2-5
clone size: -
CDR3 protein: CASSQRTSGSQETQYF
CDR3 DNA: TGCGCCAGCAGCCAACGGACTAGCGGATCCCAAGAGACCCAGTACTTC

D gene: -
V gene: TRBV6-5
J gene: TRBJ2-6
clone size: -
CDR3 protein: CASSLRSEGSGANVLTF
CDR3 DNA: TGTGCCAGCAGTTTGAGATCTGAGGGCTCTGGGGCCAACGTCCTGACTTTC

D gene: -
V gene: TRBV29-1
J gene: TRBJ1-5
clone size: -
CDR3 protein: CSVVSGSGRNQPQHF
CDR3 DNA: TGCAGCGTTGTAAGTGGGAGCGGGAGAAATCAGCCCCAGCATTTT

D gene: TRBD2
V gene: TRBV9
J gene: TRBJ2-1
clone size: few
CDR3 protein: CASSTVGRTNEQFF
CDR3 DNA: TGTGCCAGCAGCACTGTCGGGAGGACCAATGAGCAGTTCTTC

D gene: -
V gene: TRBV20-1
J gene: TRBJ2-7
clone size: few
CDR3 protein: CSARDPAESYEQYF
CDR3 DNA: TGCAGTGCTAGAGATCCAGCGGAGTCCTACGAGCAGTACTTC

D gene: -
V gene: TRBV5-6
J gene: TRBJ1-2
clone size: -
CDR3 protein: CASRRGIGLTDGYTF
CDR3 DNA: TGTGCCAGCAGGCGGGGAATAGGGCTTACGGATGGCTACACCTTC

D gene: TRBD2
V gene: TRBV4-1
J gene: TRBJ2-1
clone size: few
CDR3 protein: CASSQDGEGYEQFF
CDR3 DNA: TGCGCCAGCAGCCAAGATGGGGAGGGGTATGAGCAGTTCTTC

D gene: -
V gene: TRBV6-5
J gene: TRBJ1-2
clone size: -
CDR3 protein: CASRDGTNYGYTF
CDR3 DNA: TGTGCCAGCAGGGACGGAACTAACTATGGCTACACCTTC

D gene: -
V gene: TRBV4-2
J gene: TRBJ2-6
clone size: -
CDR3 protein: CASSQDRDGANVLTF
CDR3 DNA: TGTGCCAGCAGCCAAGACAGGGATGGGGCCAACGTCCTGACTTTC

D gene: -
V gene: TRBV29-1
J gene: TRBJ2-7
clone size: few
CDR3 protein: CSVVFGGVDYEQYF
CDR3 DNA: TGCAGCGTTGTTTTTGGGGGCGTAGACTACGAGCAGTACTTC

D gene: TRBD1
V gene: TRBV20-1
J gene: TRBJ1-2
clone size: -
CDR3 protein: CSARVKGALDYGYTF
CDR3 DNA: TGCAGTGCTAGAGTTAAGGGGGCGCTTGACTATGGCTACACCTTC

D gene: -
V gene: TRBV5-1
J gene: TRBJ1-2
clone size: -
CDR3 protein: CASSPGQSGGYGYTF
CDR3 DNA: TGCGCCAGCAGCCCCGGACAGAGTGGCGGCTATGGCTACACCTTC

D gene: -
V gene: TRBV6-5
J gene: TRBJ2-6
clone size: -
CDR3 protein: CASSLVGRVSGANVPTF
CDR3 DNA: TGTGCCAGCAGTTTAGTCGGCAGGGTCTCTGGGGCCAACGTCCCGACTTTC

D gene: TRBD1
V gene: TRBV29-1
J gene: TRBJ2-5
clone size: -
CDR3 protein: CSVEKGERQGIGETQYF
CDR3 DNA: TGCAGCGTTGAAAAGGGGGAGAGACAGGGGATCGGGGAGACCCAGTACTTC

D gene: -
V gene: TRBV29-1
J gene: TRBJ2-6
clone size: few
CDR3 protein: CSVLAGTSGANVLTF
CDR3 DNA: TGCAGCGTCCTTGCAGGGACCTCTGGGGCCAACGTCCTGACTTTC

D gene: -
V gene: TRBV29-1
J gene: TRBJ2-1
clone size: -
CDR3 protein: CSVAPPGGQFF
CDR3 DNA: TGCAGCGTTGCCCCCCCCGGGGGGCAGTTCTTC

D gene: TRBD1
V gene: TRBV20-1
J gene: TRBJ1-6
clone size: few
CDR3 protein: CSARVPGTGNNSPLHF
CDR3 DNA: TGCAGTGCTAGGGTACCCGGGACAGGCAATAATTCACCCCTCCACTTT

D gene: -
V gene: TRBV29-1
J gene: TRBJ2-5
clone size: -
CDR3 protein: CSVGVKEETQYF
CDR3 DNA: TGCAGCGTTGGGGTCAAGGAAGAGACCCAGTACTTC

D gene: -
V gene: TRBV10-3
J gene: TRBJ2-1
clone size: -
CDR3 protein: CAISEADRRPGNEQFF
CDR3 DNA: TGTGCCATCAGTGAGGCGGACAGAAGGCCGGGGAATGAGCAGTTCTTC

D gene: -
V gene: TRBV3-1
J gene: TRBJ2-1
clone size: -
CDR3 protein: CASSQEARTAYNEQFF
CDR3 DNA: TGTGCCAGCAGCCAAGAGGCCCGGACAGCCTACAATGAGCAGTTCTTC

D gene: TRBD1
V gene: TRBV12-3/TRBV12-4
J gene: TRBJ1-6
clone size: -
CDR3 protein: CASRTGGGYNSPLHF
CDR3 DNA: TGTGCCAGCAGGACAGGGGGCGGCTATAATTCACCCCTCCACTTT

D gene: -
V gene: TRBV27
J gene: TRBJ2-3
clone size: -
CDR3 protein: CASSPRGSSSRTDTQYF
CDR3 DNA: TGTGCCAGCAGTCCCCGTGGCTCCAGCAGTCGAACAGATACGCAGTATTTT

D gene: -
V gene: TRBV2
J gene: TRBJ2-1
clone size: -
CDR3 protein: CASRGPYNEQFF
CDR3 DNA: TGTGCCAGCAGAGGCCCCTACAATGAGCAGTTCTTC

D gene: TRBD1
V gene: TRBV12-3/TRBV12-4
J gene: TRBJ2-7
clone size: once
CDR3 protein: CASRPGQNYEQYF
CDR3 DNA: TGTGCCAGCAGGCCGGGACAGAATTACGAGCAGTACTTC

D gene: -
V gene: TRBV29-1
J gene: TRBJ1-2
clone size: -
CDR3 protein: CSARDTLYGCTF
CDR3 DNA: -